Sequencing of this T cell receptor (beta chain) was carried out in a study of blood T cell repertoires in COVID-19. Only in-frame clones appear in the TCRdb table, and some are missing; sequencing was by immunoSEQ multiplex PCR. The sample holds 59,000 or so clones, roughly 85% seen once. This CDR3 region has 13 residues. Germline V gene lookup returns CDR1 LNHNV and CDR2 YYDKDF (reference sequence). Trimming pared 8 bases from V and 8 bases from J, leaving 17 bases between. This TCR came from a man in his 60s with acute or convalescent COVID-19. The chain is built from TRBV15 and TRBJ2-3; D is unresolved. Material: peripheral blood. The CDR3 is CATHEGLQATQYF. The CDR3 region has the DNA TGTGCCACCCACGAAGGTCTCCAGGCTACGCAGTATTTT.